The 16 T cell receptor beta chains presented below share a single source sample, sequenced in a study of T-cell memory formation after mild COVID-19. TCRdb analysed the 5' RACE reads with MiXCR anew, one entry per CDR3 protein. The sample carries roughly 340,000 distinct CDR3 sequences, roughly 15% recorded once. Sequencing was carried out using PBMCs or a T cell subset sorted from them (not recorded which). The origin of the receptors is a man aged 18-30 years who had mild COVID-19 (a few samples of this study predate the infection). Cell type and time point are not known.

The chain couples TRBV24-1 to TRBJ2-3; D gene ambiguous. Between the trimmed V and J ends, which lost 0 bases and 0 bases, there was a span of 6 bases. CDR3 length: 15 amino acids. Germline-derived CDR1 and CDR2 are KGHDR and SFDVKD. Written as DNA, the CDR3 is TGTGCCACCAGTGATTTGGATCTAAGCACAGATACGCAGTATTTT. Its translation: CATSDLDLSTDTQYF.

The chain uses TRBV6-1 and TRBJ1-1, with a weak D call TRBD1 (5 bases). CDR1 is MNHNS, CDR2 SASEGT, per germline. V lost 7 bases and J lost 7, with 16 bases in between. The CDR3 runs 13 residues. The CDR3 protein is CASKLSGGIEAFF. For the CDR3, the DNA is TGTGCCAGCAAGCTCTCGGGGGGAATTGAAGCTTTCTTT.

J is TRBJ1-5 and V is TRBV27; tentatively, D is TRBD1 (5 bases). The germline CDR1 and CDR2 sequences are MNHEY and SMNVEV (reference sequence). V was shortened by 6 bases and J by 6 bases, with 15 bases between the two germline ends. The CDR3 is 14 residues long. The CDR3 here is CASRRRTTSQPQHF. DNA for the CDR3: TGTGCCAGCAGGCGACGGACAACGAGTCAGCCCCAGCATTTT.

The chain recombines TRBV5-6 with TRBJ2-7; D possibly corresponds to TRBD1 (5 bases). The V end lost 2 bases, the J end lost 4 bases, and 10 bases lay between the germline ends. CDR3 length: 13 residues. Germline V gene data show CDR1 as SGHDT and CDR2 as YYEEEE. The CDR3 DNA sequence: TGTGCCAGCAGCTTCAGGTCAGGGTACGAGCAGTACGTC. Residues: CASSFRSGYEQYV.

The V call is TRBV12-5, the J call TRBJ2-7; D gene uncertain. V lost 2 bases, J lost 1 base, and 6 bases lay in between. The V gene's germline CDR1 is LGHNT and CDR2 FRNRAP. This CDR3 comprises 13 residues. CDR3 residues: CASGLTRSYEQYF. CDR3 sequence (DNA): TGTGCTAGTGGTTTGACCCGTTCCTACGAGCAGTACTTC.

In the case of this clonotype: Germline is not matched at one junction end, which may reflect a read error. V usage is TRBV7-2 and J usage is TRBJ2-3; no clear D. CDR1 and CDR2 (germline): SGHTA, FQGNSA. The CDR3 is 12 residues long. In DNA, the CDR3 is TGTGCCAGAAGCTTAGTAGCAGATACGCAGTATTTT. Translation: CARSLVADTQYF.

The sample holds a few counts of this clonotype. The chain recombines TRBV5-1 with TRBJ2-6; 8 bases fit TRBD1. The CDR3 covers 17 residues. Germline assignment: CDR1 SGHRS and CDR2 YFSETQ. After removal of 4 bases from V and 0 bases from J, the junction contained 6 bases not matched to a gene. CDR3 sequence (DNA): TGCGCCAGCAGCGACGGGACAGGAAGCTCTGGGGCCAACGTCCTGACTTTC. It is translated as CASSDGTGSSGANVLTF.

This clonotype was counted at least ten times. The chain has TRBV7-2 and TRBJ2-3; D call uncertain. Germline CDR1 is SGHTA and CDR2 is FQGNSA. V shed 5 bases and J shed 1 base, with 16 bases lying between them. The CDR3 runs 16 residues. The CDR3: CASSPLNVVGTDTQYF. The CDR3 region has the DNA TGTGCCAGCAGCCCGTTGAATGTGGTGGGCACAGATACGCAGTATTTT. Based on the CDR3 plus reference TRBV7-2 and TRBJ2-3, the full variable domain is GAGVSQSPSNKVTEKGKDVELRCDPISGHTALYWYRQSLGQGLEFLIYFQGNSAPDKSGLPSDRFSAERTGGSVSTLTIQRTQQEDSAVYLCASSPLNVVGTDTQYFGPGTRLTVL.

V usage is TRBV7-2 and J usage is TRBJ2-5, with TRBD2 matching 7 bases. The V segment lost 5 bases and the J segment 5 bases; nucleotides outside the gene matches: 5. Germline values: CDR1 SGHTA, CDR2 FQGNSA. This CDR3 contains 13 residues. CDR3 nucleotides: TGTGCCAGCAGCCCTAGCGGTATGGAGACCCAGTACTTC. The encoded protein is CASSPSGMETQYF.

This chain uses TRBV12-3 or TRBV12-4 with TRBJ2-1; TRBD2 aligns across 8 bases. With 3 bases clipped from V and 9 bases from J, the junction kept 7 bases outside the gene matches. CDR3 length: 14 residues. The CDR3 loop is CASSFPGGAGEQFF. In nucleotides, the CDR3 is TGTGCCAGCAGTTTCCCCGGGGGGGCCGGTGAGCAGTTCTTC.

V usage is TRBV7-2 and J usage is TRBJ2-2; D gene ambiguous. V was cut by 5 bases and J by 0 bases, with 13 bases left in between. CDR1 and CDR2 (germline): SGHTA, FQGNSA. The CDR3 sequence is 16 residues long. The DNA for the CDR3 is TGTGCCAGCAGCCTCCGCCCCGTCGCGAACACCGGGGAGCTGTTTTTT. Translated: CASSLRPVANTGELFF.

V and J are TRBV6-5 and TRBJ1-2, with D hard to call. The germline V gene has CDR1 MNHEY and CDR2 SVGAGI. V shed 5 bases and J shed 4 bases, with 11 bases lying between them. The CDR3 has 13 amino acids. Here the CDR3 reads CASSGYVGYGYTF. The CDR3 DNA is TGTGCCAGCAGTGGGTACGTTGGCTATGGCTACACCTTC.

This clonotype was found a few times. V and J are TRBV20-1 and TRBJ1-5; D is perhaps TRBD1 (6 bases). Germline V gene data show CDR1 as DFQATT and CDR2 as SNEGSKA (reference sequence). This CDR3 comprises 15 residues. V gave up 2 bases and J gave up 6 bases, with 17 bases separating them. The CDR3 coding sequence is TGCAGTGCTAGAAATGGCGGGGCCAGGGGTCAGCCCCAGCATTTT. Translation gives CSARNGGARGQPQHF.

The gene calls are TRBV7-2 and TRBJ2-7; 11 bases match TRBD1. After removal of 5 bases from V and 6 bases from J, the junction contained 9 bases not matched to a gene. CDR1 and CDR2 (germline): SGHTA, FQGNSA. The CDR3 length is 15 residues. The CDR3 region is CASSLLRGTGGEQYF. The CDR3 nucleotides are TGTGCCAGCAGCCTACTCCGTGGGACAGGGGGCGAGCAGTACTTC.

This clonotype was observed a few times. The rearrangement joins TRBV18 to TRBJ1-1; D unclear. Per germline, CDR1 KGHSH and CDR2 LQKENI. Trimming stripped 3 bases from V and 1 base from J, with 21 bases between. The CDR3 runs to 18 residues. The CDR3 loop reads CASSPFFNGNGENTEAFF. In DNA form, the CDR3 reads TGTGCCAGCTCACCGTTTTTTAATGGCAACGGGGAGAACACTGAAGCTTTCTTT.

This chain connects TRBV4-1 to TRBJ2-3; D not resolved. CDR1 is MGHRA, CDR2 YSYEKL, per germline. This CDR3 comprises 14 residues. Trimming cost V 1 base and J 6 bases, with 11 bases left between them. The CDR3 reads CASSQAQVGDTQYF. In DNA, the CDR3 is TGCGCCAGCAGCCAAGCGCAGGTCGGGGATACGCAGTATTTT.